These T cell receptor beta chains were read from a single sample in a study of prognosis after radiotherapy for stage I lung cancer. TCRdb re-called the multiplex PCR reads with MiXCR, one entry per CDR3 protein. Among about 30,000 distinct CDR3 sequences listed, roughly 30% were seen once. The material sequenced was PBMCs, taken before or after stereotactic body radiation therapy (not recorded which). These receptor sequences come from a donor over 45 with non-small cell lung cancer. Both conserved end residues are part of each CDR3. A D gene is named only where the DNA matches it firmly. The size field is filled for only some rows; it gives once, few, many or a size class.

many | TRBJ1-2 | . | TRBV28 | TGTGCCAGCATCGGACGGTCCCGGGTCGATGGCTACACCTTC | CASIGRSRVDGYTF
. | TRBJ1-4 | . | TRBV7-2 | TGTGCCAGCAGCCAAATCTCCGGACCTAATGAAAAACTGTTTTTT | CASSQISGPNEKLFF
. | TRBJ2-4 | TRBD1 | TRBV7-9 | TGTGCCAGCAGCCCGGGACAGTGGGGGGCCAAAAACATTCAGTACTTC | CASSPGQWGAKNIQYF
many | TRBJ2-2 | TRBD2 | TRBV9 | TGTGCCAGCAGCGCACTAGCGTCGAACACCGGGGAGCTGTTTTTT | CASSALASNTGELFF
many | TRBJ2-2 | . | TRBV6-5 | TGTGCCAGCAGTTGGGGAGGTACCGGGGAGCTGTTTTTT | CASSWGGTGELFF
many | TRBJ1-1 | TRBD1 | TRBV5-1 | TGCGCCAGCAGCATAGACGGACAGGGGGCGTCTGAAGCTTTCTTT | CASSIDGQGASEAFF
many | TRBJ1-2 | TRBD1 | TRBV29-1 | TGCAGCGTTGAGGGTGGACAGGGGATAAGGCGGTATGGCTACACCTTC | CSVEGGQGIRRYGYTF
few | TRBJ2-3 | . | TRBV27 | TGTGCCACTTCCTCTGGGACAGATACGCAGTATTTT | CATSSGTDTQYF
many | TRBJ2-1 | TRBD1 | TRBV10-3 | TGTGCCATCACTCCGGGACAGGGGGCGGGTGGGAGATACAATGAGCAGTTCTTC | CAITPGQGAGGRYNEQFF
. | TRBJ1-4 | . | TRBV6-1 | TGTGCCAGCACCGTAGGGGGGCAGGCGAGAAAACTGTTTTTT | CASTVGGQARKLFF
medium-sized | TRBJ2-7 | TRBD1 | TRBV4-1 | TGCGCCAGCAGCCAAGATACAGGGGGCTACGAGCAGTACTTC | CASSQDTGGYEQYF
. | TRBJ1-2 | TRBD1 | TRBV19 | TGTGCCAGTAGGGCTATGGGACAGAACTATGGCTACACCTTC | CASRAMGQNYGYTF
many | TRBJ1-6 | . | TRBV5-1 | TGCGCCAGCAGCTTGGAAATTAATTCACCCCTCCACTTT | CASSLEINSPLHF
many | TRBJ1-2 | . | TRBV9 | TGTGCCAGCAGCCCCTCCGGGGACACTGGCTACACCTTC | CASSPSGDTGYTF
. | TRBJ2-4 | TRBD2 | TRBV7-2 | TGTGCCAGCAGCCCGCACGGGGTAGCGGGACAAAACATTCAGTACTTC | CASSPHGVAGQNIQYF
once | TRBJ2-7 | TRBD1 | TRBV6-2/TRBV6-3 | TGTGCCAGTAGTTACTCGGGACAGGGCCCAGCCTACGAGCAGAACTTC | CASSYSGQGPAYEQNF
. | TRBJ2-7 | TRBD1 | TRBV2 | TGTGCCAGCCGTCCGACAGGGTCTTGCGAGCAGTACTTC | CASRPTGSCEQYF
medium-sized | TRBJ2-3 | TRBD2 | TRBV3-1 | TGTGCCAGCAGCCCCCGGGGGGAGGGCTACGTAGATACGCAGTATTTT | CASSPRGEGYVDTQYF
. | TRBJ2-7 | . | TRBV15 | TGTGCCACCAGGGTCGTAGGGGGGAACTACGAGCAGTACTTC | CATRVVGGNYEQYF
many | TRBJ2-2 | . | TRBV2 | TGTGCCAGCAGTGAACGCGGGGCGAACACCGGGGAGCTGTTTTTT | CASSERGANTGELFF
many | TRBJ1-2 | TRBD1 | TRBV29-1 | TGCAGCGTTGAAGGACAGGGTGCCTATGGCTACACCTTC | CSVEGQGAYGYTF